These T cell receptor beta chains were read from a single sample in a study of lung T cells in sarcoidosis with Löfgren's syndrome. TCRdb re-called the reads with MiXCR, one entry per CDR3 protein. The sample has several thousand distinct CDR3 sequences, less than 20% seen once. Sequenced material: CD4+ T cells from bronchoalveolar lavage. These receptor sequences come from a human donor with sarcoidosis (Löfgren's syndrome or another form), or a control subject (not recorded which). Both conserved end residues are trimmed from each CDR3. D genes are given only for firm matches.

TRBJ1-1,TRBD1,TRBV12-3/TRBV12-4,ASSVTGGRNTEAF
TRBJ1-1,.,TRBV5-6,ASSRSGTPEAS
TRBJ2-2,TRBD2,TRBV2,ASQSGGRTGELF
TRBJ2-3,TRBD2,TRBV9,ASSVGGGLEDTQY
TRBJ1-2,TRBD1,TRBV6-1,ASSSWTGFGYT
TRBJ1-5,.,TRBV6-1,ASSEKGAHRQTQPQH
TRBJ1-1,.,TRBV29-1,SVEVTTRDTEAF
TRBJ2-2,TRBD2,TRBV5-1,ASSVTSGGDTGELF
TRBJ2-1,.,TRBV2,ASSEQNEQF
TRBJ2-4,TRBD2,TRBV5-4,ASSLGTSGGDIQY
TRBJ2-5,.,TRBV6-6,ASSYSGTRETQY
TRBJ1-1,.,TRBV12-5,ASGLDTQGAF
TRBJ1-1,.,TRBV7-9,ASSPNPGTEAF
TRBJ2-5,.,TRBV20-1,SAGTETQY
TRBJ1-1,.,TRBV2,ASILNTEAF
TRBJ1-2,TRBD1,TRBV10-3,AISETATGQRRGYT
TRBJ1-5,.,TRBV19,ASSIDSRGSGRVNQPQH
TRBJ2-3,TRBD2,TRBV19,ASSMGGTDTQY
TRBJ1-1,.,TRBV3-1,ASSQVWDMNTEAF
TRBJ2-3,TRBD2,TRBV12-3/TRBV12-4,ASSFAGDRSTDTQY
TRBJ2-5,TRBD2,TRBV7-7,ASSLKVGLAGGPWQETQY
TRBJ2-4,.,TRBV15,ASARGTGPSNIQY
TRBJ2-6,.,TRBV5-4,ASSLGSSSGANVLT
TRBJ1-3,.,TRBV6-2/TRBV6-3,ASSLASGNTIY
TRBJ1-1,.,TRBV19,ASSWGRSLEAF
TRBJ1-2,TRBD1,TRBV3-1,ASSKDRGQGYT
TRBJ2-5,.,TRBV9,ASSPRTGTETQY
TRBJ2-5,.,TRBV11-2,ASSLGGRSSQETQY
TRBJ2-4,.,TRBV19,VSSIVGKNIQY
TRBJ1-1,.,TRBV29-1,SVGSNKGGRRGVNTEAF